One sample yielded the 29 T cell receptor beta chains listed below, sequenced in a study of T cell responses to AZD1222 COVID-19 vaccine. Profiling relied on immunoSEQ multiplex PCR, and the TCRdb table lists in-frame clones only, not all of them. The repertoire has some 130,000 clones, 70% to 90% of them found once; the top ten carry 1.5% to 2%. Sequenced here: peripheral blood, sampled on day 0 of AZD1222 vaccination. These receptors were collected from an adult in good health.

The V gene is TRBV28, the J gene TRBJ1-4; D unresolved. The CDR3 totals 11 residues. Germline V CDR1 and CDR2: MDHEN, SYDVKM. Trimming removed 8 bases from V and 5 bases from J, with 6 bases in between. The CDR3 loop is CASWSNEKLFF. DNA for the CDR3: TGTGCCAGCTGGTCAAATGAAAAACTGTTTTTT.

The chain links TRBV10-1 to TRBJ2-3; 12 bases align to TRBD2. Germline loops: CDR1 WNHNN, CDR2 SYGVQD (reference sequence). The CDR3 runs to 16 residues. With 6 bases clipped from V and 7 bases from J, the junction kept 11 bases outside the gene matches. CDR3: CASSHRLAGVPYTQYF. The CDR3 DNA is TGCGCCAGCAGCCATAGACTAGCGGGGGTACCTTATACGCAGTATTTT.

Only a few counts were recorded for this clone. The V call is TRBV6-2 or TRBV6-3, the J call TRBJ1-2, with D hard to call. V lost 5 bases and J lost 1, with 17 bases in between. The germline CDR1 and CDR2 sequences are MNHEY and SVGEGT. The CDR3 contains 16 residues. Here the CDR3 reads CASSMNRDLGNYGYTF. The CDR3 DNA sequence: TGTGCCAGCAGTATGAACCGAGACTTGGGTAACTATGGCTACACCTTC.

J is TRBJ1-5 and V is TRBV7-8; 9 positions agree with TRBD1. J was trimmed by 7 bases and V by 3 bases; bases with no gene match: 10. Germline V gene lookup returns CDR1 SGHVS and CDR2 FQNEAQ. CDR3 length: 16 amino acids. The CDR3 coding sequence is TGTGCCAGCAGCTTTCGACAGGGGGTGGGTATGCAGCCCCAGCATTTT. Translated, it gives CASSFRQGVGMQPQHF.

This clone was counted a single time. Here the CDR3 DNA reads TGTGCCAGTAGTACGGGACAGGGGGCCTATGGCTACACCTTC. Encoded protein: CASSTGQGAYGYTF. The chain employs TRBV19 and TRBJ1-2; TRBD1 aligns across 12 bases. There are 14 residues in the CDR3. Germline assignment: CDR1 LNHDA and CDR2 SQIVND (reference sequence). J lost 4 bases, V lost 4 bases, and 1 base had no gene match.

This clone was counted a single time. The chain recombines TRBV21-1 with TRBJ1-5. TRBV21-1 is a known pseudogene. The CDR3 extends over 13 amino acids. The CDR3 DNA follows: TGTGCCAGCAGCATGGGAGGACGTCAGCCCCAGCATTTT. It translates to CASSMGGRQPQHF.

V usage is TRBV6-5 and J usage is TRBJ1-4; D gene uncertain. CDR1 is MNHEY, CDR2 SVGAGI, per germline. Trimming removed 3 bases at V and 8 bases at J, with 16 bases between. The CDR3 is made up of 15 amino acids. The CDR3 region has the DNA TGTGCCAGCAGTTATAGGGCAGGTTGGAGGGAAAAACTGTTTTTT. It yields the protein CASSYRAGWREKLFF.

This clone was seen only a few times. This sequence joins TRBV19 and TRBJ1-1; D perhaps matches TRBD1 (6 bases). CDR1 and CDR2 (germline): LNHDA, SQIVND (reference sequence). The CDR3 contains 16 residues. Trimming took off 7 bases at V and 5 bases at J, with 23 bases between the two ends. Here the CDR3 reads CASTTIGGGRETEAFF. The DNA for the CDR3 is TGTGCCAGTACCACTATCGGGGGGGGCCGGGAAACTGAAGCTTTCTTT.

This clone was observed once. This rearrangement joins TRBV10-1 to TRBJ2-3; 7 bases line up with TRBD2. The J segment lost 5 bases and the V segment lost 4 bases, leaving 6 bases of the junction unmatched. Germline V gene sequence: CDR1 WNHNN, CDR2 SYGVQD (reference sequence). CDR3 length equals 14 residues. CDR3 region: CASSGPGGGDTQYF. CDR3 nucleotides: TGCGCCAGCAGTGGCCCCGGCGGGGGAGATACGCAGTATTTT.

The chain couples TRBV5-4 to TRBJ2-7; D might be TRBD2 (6 bases). The germline gives CDR1 SGHNT, CDR2 YYREEE (reference sequence). The CDR3 length is 16 residues. Between the trimmed V and J ends, which lost 0 bases and 3 bases, there was a span of 16 bases. The CDR3 protein is CASSLGGGGNIYEQYF. CDR3 DNA: TGTGCCAGCAGCTTGGGAGGTGGGGGGAATATCTACGAGCAGTACTTC. Supplemented by reference TRBV5-4 and TRBJ2-7, the full variable domain reads ETGVTQSPTHLIKTRGQQVTLRCSSQSGHNTVSWYQQALGQGPQFIFQYYREEENGRGNFPPRFSGLQFPNYSSELNVNALELDDSALYLCASSLGGGGNIYEQYFGPGTRLTVT.

The chain employs TRBV2 and TRBJ1-2; D is perhaps TRBD1 (5 bases). CDR1 is SNHLY, CDR2 FYNNEI, per germline. Trimming removed 5 bases from V and 2 bases from J, with 18 bases in between. The CDR3 covers 16 residues. CDR3 sequence: CASSSDSRSRNYGYTF. The CDR3 coding sequence is TGTGCCAGCAGTTCCGACAGTCGATCGCGAAACTATGGCTACACCTTC.

V gene TRBV20-1 combines with J gene TRBJ1-5; no firm D call. V lost 3 bases to trimming and J lost 3 bases, with 9 bases between them. The CDR3 length is 13 residues. Per the germline V gene, CDR1 is DFQATT and CDR2 is SNEGSKA (reference sequence). CDR3 bases: TGCAGTGCTAGTTCCGCAATCAATCAGCCCCAGCATTTT. This gives the protein CSASSAINQPQHF.

The table lists this clone with a count of one. The chain couples TRBV9 to TRBJ2-1; D is undetermined. Germline lookup yields CDR1 SGDLS and CDR2 YYNGEE. There are 14 residues in the CDR3. V was trimmed by 4 bases and J by 7 bases, leaving 15 bases between them. In nucleotides, the CDR3 is TGTGCCAGCAGCTCTAAGCTTCTAGGGAATGAGCAGTTCTTC. This sequence encodes CASSSKLLGNEQFF.

The rearrangement uses TRBV11-2 and TRBJ1-2; 12 nucleotides line up with TRBD1. V shed 3 bases and J 2 bases; nucleotides not matched to a gene: 7. Germline CDR1 reads SGHAT; CDR2 reads FQNNGV. The CDR3 length is 17 residues. The CDR3 is CASSFMGQGAQNYGYTF. In nucleotides, the CDR3 is TGTGCCAGCAGCTTTATGGGACAGGGGGCACAAAACTATGGCTACACCTTC.

V usage is TRBV19 and J usage is TRBJ2-1; 13 bases align to TRBD2. With V trimmed by 4 bases and J by 4 bases, 4 bases remained unmatched. Germline V CDR1 and CDR2: LNHDA, SQIVND (reference sequence). The CDR3 covers 16 residues. The CDR3, as DNA: TGTGCCAGTAGTACCGGGACTAGCGGGATTTACAATGAGCAGTTCTTC. As protein: CASSTGTSGIYNEQFF.

This chain connects TRBV30 to TRBJ2-2; D is possibly TRBD1 (6 bases). The CDR3 covers 12 residues. CDR1 is GTSNPN and CDR2 is SVGIG in the germline V gene (reference sequence). Between the trimmed V and J ends, which lost 8 bases and 5 bases, there was a span of 12 bases. CDR3 amino acids: CARSQGTGELFF. The CDR3 nucleotides are TGTGCCCGTTCTCAGGGGACCGGGGAGCTGTTTTTT.

The chain carries TRBV5-5 and TRBJ2-1; 8 bases match TRBD2. The CDR3 totals 16 residues. With V trimmed by 2 bases and J by 0 bases, 4 bases remained unmatched. The germline V gene encodes CDR1 SGHKS and CDR2 YYEKEE (reference sequence). CDR3 protein: CASSFHGTSSYNEQFF. DNA of the CDR3: TGTGCCAGCAGCTTTCACGGGACTAGCTCCTACAATGAGCAGTTCTTC. Drawing the rest from reference TRBV5-5 and TRBJ2-1, the complete variable domain is DAGVTQSPTHLIKTRGQQVTLRCSPISGHKSVSWYQQVLGQGPQFIFQYYEKEERGRGNFPDRFSARQFPNYSSELNVNALLLGDSALYLCASSFHGTSSYNEQFFGPGTRLTVL.

CDR3 protein: CASSFSPPGGGEKLFF. DNA of the CDR3: TGTGCCAGCAGCTTCTCACCCCCGGGAGGAGGTGAAAAACTGTTTTTT. This chain connects TRBV11-2 to TRBJ1-4; D call uncertain. V was cut by 3 bases and J by 7 bases, with 18 bases left in between. The CDR3 length is 16 residues. CDR1 is SGHAT and CDR2 is FQNNGV in the germline V gene.

In its sample, this clone was seen once. The chain couples TRBV27 to TRBJ1-2, with 7 nucleotides matching TRBD1. Germline V lookup: CDR1 MNHEY, CDR2 SMNVEV (reference sequence). Losses at the gene ends were 5 bases for V and 2 bases for J; bases not matched to a gene: 2. CDR3 length equals 13 residues. CDR3 bases: TGTGCCAGCAGTCCGGGACAGAACTATGGCTACACCTTC. Residues: CASSPGQNYGYTF.

The rearrangement links TRBV9 to TRBJ1-4; unclear D gene. Germline CDR1 SGDLS, CDR2 YYNGEE. The V end was cut by 3 bases, the J end by 5 bases, with 8 bases between. This CDR3 is 13 amino acids long. As DNA, the CDR3 is TGTGCCAGCAGCGCACGGTTAAATGAAAAACTGTTTTTT. It yields the protein CASSARLNEKLFF.

The chain combines TRBV4-1 with TRBJ1-2, with a possible D match to TRBD1 (6 bases). CDR1 is MGHRA and CDR2 is YSYEKL in the germline V gene. Trimming pared 0 bases from V and 14 bases from J, leaving 19 bases between. This CDR3 has 14 amino acids. In DNA form, the CDR3 reads TGCGCCAGCAGCCAAGAGGAAGGGGGGAGAAGATTTACCTTC. Amino acid sequence: CASSQEEGGRRFTF.

This chain links TRBV5-1 with TRBJ1-4, with 11 bases fitting TRBD1. Trimming at V came to 7 bases and at J to 7 bases, leaving 6 bases not matched to a gene. The germline CDR1 and CDR2 sequences are SGHRS and YFSETQ. CDR3 length equals 14 residues. The CDR3 spells CASRTGGASEKLFF. The DNA of the CDR3 is TGCGCCAGCCGGACAGGGGGCGCTTCTGAAAAACTGTTTTTT.

This clone has just a few counts. The chain carries TRBV27 and TRBJ1-4, with D possibly being TRBD1 (6 bases). V gave up 5 bases and J gave up 3 bases, with 13 bases separating them. This CDR3 has 15 amino acids. Germline V gives CDR1 MNHEY, CDR2 SMNVEV (reference sequence). The chain's CDR3 is CASSLIQGSNEKLFF. For the CDR3, the DNA is TGTGCCAGCAGTCTCATACAGGGTTCTAATGAAAAACTGTTTTTT. The full variable domain, rest sourced from reference TRBV27 and TRBJ1-4, is EAQVTQNPRYLITVTGKKLTVTCSQNMNHEYMSWYRQDPGLGLRQIYYSMNVEVTDKGDVPEGYKVSRKEKRNFPLILESPSPNQTSLYFCASSLIQGSNEKLFFGSGTQLSVL.

The chain has TRBV12-3 or TRBV12-4 and TRBJ2-1; TRBD2 matches 8 bases. The CDR3 covers 13 residues. J gave up 7 bases and V 8 bases, and 7 bases lay outside the gene matches. The chain's CDR3 is CASVPGGANEQFF. In DNA, the CDR3 is TGTGCCAGCGTCCCGGGGGGGGCGAATGAGCAGTTCTTC.

The V gene is TRBV11-2, the J gene TRBJ2-7; D call uncertain. CDR1 and CDR2 (germline): SGHAT, FQNNGV. Trimming pared 4 bases from V and 2 bases from J, leaving 9 bases between. CDR3 length: 13 residues. CDR3: CASSSLRAYEQYF. In nucleotides, the CDR3 is TGTGCCAGCAGCTCCCTCCGGGCCTACGAGCAGTACTTC. The whole variable domain, remainder taken from reference TRBV11-2 and TRBJ2-7, is EAGVAQSPRYKIIEKRQSVAFWCNPISGHATLYWYQQILGQGPKLLIQFQNNGVVDDSQLPKDRFSAERLKGVDSTLKIQPAKLEDSAVYLCASSSLRAYEQYFGPGTRLTVT.

The chain carries TRBV7-8 and TRBJ1-2; TRBD1 agrees at 7 bases. CDR3 length equals 13 residues. V shed 5 bases and J 8 bases; nucleotides not matched to a gene: 8. CDR1 and CDR2 (germline): SGHVS, FQNEAQ. CDR3 sequence reads: CASSLTGDRGYTF. CDR3 sequence (DNA): TGTGCCAGCAGCCTCACAGGGGATCGAGGCTACACCTTC.

V is TRBV7-2 and J is TRBJ2-7; possible D gene TRBD2, 5 bases. Germline V gene data show CDR1 as SGHTA and CDR2 as FQGNSA. This CDR3 is 15 amino acids long. Trimming shortened V by 5 bases and J by 2 bases, and 16 bases separated the two germline ends. The CDR3 region is CASSTFEGGTYEQYF. In DNA, the CDR3 is TGTGCCAGCAGCACATTCGAGGGTGGGACCTACGAGCAGTACTTC.

The rearrangement joins TRBV29-1 to TRBJ1-2; 8 bases align to TRBD1. Germline CDR1 reads SQVTM; CDR2 reads ANQGSEA. CDR3 length: 13 amino acids. Unmatched junction bases numbered 9, after V lost 6 bases and J lost 6 bases. The CDR3 loop is CSVAYRGFDGYTF. The CDR3 DNA follows: TGCAGCGTGGCCTACAGGGGGTTCGATGGCTACACCTTC.

This chain joins TRBV5-6 and TRBJ2-7; TRBD1 might be the D (6 bases). V lost 3 bases, J lost 7 bases, and 20 bases lay in between. CDR1 SGHDT and CDR2 YYEEEE come from the germline V gene. CDR3 size: 15 residues. The CDR3 DNA reads TGTGCCAGCAGCTACCCGTCCAGGGGCGAGTGGGAGCAGTACTTC. Translating gives CASSYPSRGEWEQYF.